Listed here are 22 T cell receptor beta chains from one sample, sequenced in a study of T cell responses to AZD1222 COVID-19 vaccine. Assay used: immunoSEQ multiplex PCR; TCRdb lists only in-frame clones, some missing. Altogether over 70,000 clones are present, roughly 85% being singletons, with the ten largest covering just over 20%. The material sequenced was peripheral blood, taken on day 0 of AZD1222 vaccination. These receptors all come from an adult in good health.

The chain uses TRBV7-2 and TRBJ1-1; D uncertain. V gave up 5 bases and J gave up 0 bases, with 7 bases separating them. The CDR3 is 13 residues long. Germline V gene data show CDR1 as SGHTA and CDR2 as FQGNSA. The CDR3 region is CASSPRMNTEAFF. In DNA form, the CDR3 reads TGTGCCAGCAGCCCGAGAATGAACACTGAAGCTTTCTTT.

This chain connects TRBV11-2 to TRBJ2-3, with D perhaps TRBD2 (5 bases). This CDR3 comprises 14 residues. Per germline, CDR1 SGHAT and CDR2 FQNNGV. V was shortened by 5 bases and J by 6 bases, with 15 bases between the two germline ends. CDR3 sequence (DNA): TGTGCCAGCAGCCCCCTCAGCGGCGGGGATACGCAGTATTTT. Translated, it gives CASSPLSGGDTQYF. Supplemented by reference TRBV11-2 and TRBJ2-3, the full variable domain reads EAGVAQSPRYKIIEKRQSVAFWCNPISGHATLYWYQQILGQGPKLLIQFQNNGVVDDSQLPKDRFSAERLKGVDSTLKIQPAKLEDSAVYLCASSPLSGGDTQYFGPGTRLTVL.

The CDR3 sequence: CASSLGDVNQPQHF. The DNA of the CDR3 is TGTGCCAGCAGTTTGGGGGATGTCAATCAGCCCCAGCATTTT. The J gene is TRBJ1-5, the V gene TRBV6-5, with TRBD1 as a possible D gene (5 bases). Looked up from germline, CDR1 is MNHEY and CDR2 is SVGAGI. V lost 4 bases and J lost 3, with 10 bases in between. The CDR3 totals 14 residues.

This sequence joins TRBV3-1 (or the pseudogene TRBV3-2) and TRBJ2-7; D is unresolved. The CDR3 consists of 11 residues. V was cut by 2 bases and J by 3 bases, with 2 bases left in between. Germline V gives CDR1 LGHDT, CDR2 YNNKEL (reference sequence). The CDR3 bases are TGTGCCAGCAGCCAACTCTACGAGCAGTACTTC. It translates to CASSQLYEQYF.

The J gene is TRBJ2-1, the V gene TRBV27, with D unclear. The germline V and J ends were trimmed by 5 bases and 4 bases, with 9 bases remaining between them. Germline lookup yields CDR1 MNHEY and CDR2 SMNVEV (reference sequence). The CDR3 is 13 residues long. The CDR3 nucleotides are TGTGCCAGCAGTGCCGCGCGTTACAATGAGCAGTTCTTC. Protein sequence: CASSAARYNEQFF.

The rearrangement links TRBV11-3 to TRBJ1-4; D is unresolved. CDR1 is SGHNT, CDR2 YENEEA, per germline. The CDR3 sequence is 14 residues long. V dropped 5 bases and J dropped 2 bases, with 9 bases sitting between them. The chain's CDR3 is CASSQIETNEKLFF. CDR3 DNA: TGTGCCAGCAGCCAGATCGAGACTAATGAAAAACTGTTTTTT.

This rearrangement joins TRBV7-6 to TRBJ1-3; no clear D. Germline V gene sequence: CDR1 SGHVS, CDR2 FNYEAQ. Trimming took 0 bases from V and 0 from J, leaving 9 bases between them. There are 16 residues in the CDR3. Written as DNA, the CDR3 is TGTGCCAGCAGCTTAGCGATCCCCAGCTCTGGAAACACCATATATTTT. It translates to CASSLAIPSSGNTIYF.

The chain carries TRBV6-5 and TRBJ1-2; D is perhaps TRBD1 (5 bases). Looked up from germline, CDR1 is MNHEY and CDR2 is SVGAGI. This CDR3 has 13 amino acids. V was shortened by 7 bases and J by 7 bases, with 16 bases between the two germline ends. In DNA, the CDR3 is TGTGCCAGCACCCGTACTTTCGGGGGTGGCTACACCTTC. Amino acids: CASTRTFGGGYTF.

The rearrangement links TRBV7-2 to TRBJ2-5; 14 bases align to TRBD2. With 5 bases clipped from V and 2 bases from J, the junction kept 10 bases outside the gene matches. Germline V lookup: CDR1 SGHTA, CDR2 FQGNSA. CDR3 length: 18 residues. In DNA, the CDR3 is TGTGCCAGCAGCCACGGGACTAGCGGGAGTACGGGGCAAGAGACCCAGTACTTC. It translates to CASSHGTSGSTGQETQYF. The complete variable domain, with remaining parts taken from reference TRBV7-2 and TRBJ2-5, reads GAGVSQSPSNKVTEKGKDVELRCDPISGHTALYWYRQSLGQGLEFLIYFQGNSAPDKSGLPSDRFSAERTGGSVSTLTIQRTQQEDSAVYLCASSHGTSGSTGQETQYFGPGTRLLVL.

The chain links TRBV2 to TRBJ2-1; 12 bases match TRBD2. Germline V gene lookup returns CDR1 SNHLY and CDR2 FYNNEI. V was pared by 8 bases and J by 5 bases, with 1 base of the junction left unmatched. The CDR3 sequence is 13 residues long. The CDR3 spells CASGLAGHNEQFF. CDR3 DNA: TGTGCCAGCGGACTAGCGGGGCACAATGAGCAGTTCTTC.

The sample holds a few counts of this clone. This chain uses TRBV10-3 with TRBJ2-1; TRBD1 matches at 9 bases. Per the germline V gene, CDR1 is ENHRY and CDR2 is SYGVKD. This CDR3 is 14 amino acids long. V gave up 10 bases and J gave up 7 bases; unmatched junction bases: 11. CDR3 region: CATSRGQGPNEQFF. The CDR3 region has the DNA TGTGCCACTAGTCGGGGACAGGGTCCAAATGAGCAGTTCTTC.

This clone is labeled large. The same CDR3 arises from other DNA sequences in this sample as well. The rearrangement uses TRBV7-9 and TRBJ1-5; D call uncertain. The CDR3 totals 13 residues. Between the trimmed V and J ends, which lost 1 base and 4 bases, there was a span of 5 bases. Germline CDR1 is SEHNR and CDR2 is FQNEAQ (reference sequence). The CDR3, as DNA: TGTGCCAGCAGCTTAGACGGGAATCAGCCCCAGCATTTT. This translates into CASSLDGNQPQHF.

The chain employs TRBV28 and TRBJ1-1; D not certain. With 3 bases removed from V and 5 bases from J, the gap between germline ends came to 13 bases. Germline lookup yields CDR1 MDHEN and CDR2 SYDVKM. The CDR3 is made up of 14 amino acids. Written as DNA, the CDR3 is TGTGCCAGCAGTTTCGAGAAGGGATGGACTGAAGCTTTCTTT. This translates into CASSFEKGWTEAFF.

CDR3: CASSKGGQGFTEAFF. The CDR3 region has the DNA TGTGCCAGCAGCAAAGGGGGACAGGGCTTCACTGAAGCTTTCTTT. The chain combines TRBV5-4 with TRBJ1-1, with 9 nucleotides matching TRBD1. The CDR3 runs 15 residues. Germline lookup yields CDR1 SGHNT and CDR2 YYREEE (reference sequence). V lost 4 bases to trimming and J lost 4 bases; unmatched junction nucleotides: 8.

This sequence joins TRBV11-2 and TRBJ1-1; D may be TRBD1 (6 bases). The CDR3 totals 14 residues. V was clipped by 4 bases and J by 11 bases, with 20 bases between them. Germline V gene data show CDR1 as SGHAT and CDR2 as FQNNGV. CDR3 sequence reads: CASSSYRVGVGAFF. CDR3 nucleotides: TGTGCCAGCAGCTCTTACAGGGTGGGGGTTGGTGCTTTCTTT.

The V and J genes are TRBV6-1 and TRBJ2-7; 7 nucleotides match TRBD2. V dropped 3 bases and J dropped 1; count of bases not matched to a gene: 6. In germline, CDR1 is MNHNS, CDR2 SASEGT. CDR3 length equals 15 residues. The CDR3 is CASSEPSGLSYEQYF. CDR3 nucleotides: TGTGCCAGCAGTGAGCCTAGCGGTCTTTCCTACGAGCAGTACTTC.

For the CDR3, the DNA is TGTGCCAGCAAAGTGGATCTTTCTAACACTGAAGCTTTCTTT. Its protein product is CASKVDLSNTEAFF. V is TRBV6-5 and J is TRBJ1-1; D is undetermined. Looked up from germline, CDR1 is MNHEY and CDR2 is SVGAGI. Trimming removed 7 bases from V and 2 bases from J, with 14 bases in between. The CDR3 contains 14 residues.

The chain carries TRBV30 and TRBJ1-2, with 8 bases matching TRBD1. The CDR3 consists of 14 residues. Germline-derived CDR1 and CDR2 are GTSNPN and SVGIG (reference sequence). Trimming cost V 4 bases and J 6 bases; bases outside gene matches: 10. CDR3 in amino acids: CAWNSPGGEDGYTF. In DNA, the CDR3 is TGTGCCTGGAACTCACCAGGGGGCGAGGATGGCTACACCTTC.

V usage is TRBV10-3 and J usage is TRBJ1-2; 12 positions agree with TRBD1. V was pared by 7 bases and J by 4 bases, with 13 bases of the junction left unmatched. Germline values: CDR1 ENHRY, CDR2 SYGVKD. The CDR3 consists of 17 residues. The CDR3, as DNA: TGTGCCATCACCCCGGGACAGGGGGCCCCGTCGAGCTATGGCTACACCTTC. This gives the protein CAITPGQGAPSSYGYTF.

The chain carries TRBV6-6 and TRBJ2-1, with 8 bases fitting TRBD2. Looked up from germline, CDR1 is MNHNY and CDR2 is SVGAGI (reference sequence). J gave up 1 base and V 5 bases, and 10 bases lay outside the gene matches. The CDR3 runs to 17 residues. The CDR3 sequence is CASSPIPGTRSYNEQFF. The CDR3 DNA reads TGTGCCAGCAGTCCTATTCCCGGGACTAGATCCTACAATGAGCAGTTCTTC.

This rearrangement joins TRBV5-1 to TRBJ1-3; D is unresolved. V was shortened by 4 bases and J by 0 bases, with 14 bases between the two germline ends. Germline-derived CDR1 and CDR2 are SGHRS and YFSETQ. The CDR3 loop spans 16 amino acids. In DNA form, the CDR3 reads TGCGCCAGCAGCCCCCTGGGCCCCGACTCTGGAAACACCATATATTTT. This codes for CASSPLGPDSGNTIYF.

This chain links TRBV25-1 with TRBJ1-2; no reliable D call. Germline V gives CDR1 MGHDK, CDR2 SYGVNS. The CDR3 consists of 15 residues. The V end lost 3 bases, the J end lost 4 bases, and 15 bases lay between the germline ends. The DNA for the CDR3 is TGTGCCAGCAGTGACCCTGGTAAACCCCGCTATGGCTACACCTTC. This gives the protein CASSDPGKPRYGYTF.